The 11 T cell receptor beta chains below come from one sample, sequenced in a study of blood T cell repertoires in COVID-19. Using immunoSEQ multiplex PCR, the repertoire was profiled, and TCRdb retains in-frame clones only, with some absent. The sample has approximately 150,000 clones; around 90% are singletons. The sequencing input was peripheral blood. Receptors originate from a man between 60 and 70 years old with active or convalescent COVID-19.

This sequence joins TRBV20-1 and TRBJ2-3; D call uncertain. The CDR3 length is 13 residues. Germline V gives CDR1 DFQATT, CDR2 SNEGSKA (reference sequence). The V gene lost 3 bases and the J gene lost 3 bases, with 10 bases spanning the gap. The CDR3 is CSASLERTDTQYF. The CDR3 DNA follows: TGCAGTGCTAGTCTTGAGAGGACAGATACGCAGTATTTT.

The V call is TRBV4-1, the J call TRBJ2-7; 10 positions match TRBD2. Per the germline V gene, CDR1 is MGHRA and CDR2 is YSYEKL. Trimming removed 4 bases from V and 3 bases from J; junction bases left unmatched: 9. CDR3 length: 16 residues. CDR3 in amino acids: CASSPTLAGEFYEQYF. The CDR3 DNA is TGCGCCAGCAGCCCAACCCTAGCGGGAGAGTTCTACGAGCAGTACTTC.

The rearrangement joins TRBV9 to TRBJ2-1; TRBD2 matches 8 bases. CDR3 size: 16 residues. The V segment lost 0 bases and the J segment 6 bases; nucleotides outside the gene matches: 8. Germline V CDR1 and CDR2: SGDLS, YYNGEE. CDR3 in amino acids: CASSVGPSGSSNEQFF. CDR3 coding DNA: TGTGCCAGCAGCGTAGGACCAAGCGGGAGCTCCAATGAGCAGTTCTTC.

This chain uses TRBV19 with TRBJ1-5; 9 bases are a match to TRBD1. Trimming cost V 5 bases and J 3 bases; bases outside gene matches: 5. Germline CDR1 and CDR2: LNHDA and SQIVND (reference sequence). CDR3 length: 15 residues. The CDR3 here is CASSSRDRVNQPQHF. Here the CDR3 DNA reads TGTGCCAGTAGTTCCCGGGACAGGGTCAATCAGCCCCAGCATTTT.

The chain uses TRBV28 and TRBJ1-1; D gene uncertain. Germline V gene sequence: CDR1 MDHEN, CDR2 SYDVKM. V shed 6 bases and J shed 5 bases, with 16 bases lying between them. The CDR3 length is 14 residues. CDR3 loop: CASSPDWPKTEAFF. As DNA, the CDR3 is TGTGCCAGCAGCCCAGACTGGCCGAAGACTGAAGCTTTCTTT.

The chain links TRBV5-1 to TRBJ2-7, with 14 bases that match TRBD2. With V trimmed by 3 bases and J by 3 bases, 14 bases remained unmatched. The CDR3 loop spans 19 amino acids. CDR1 is SGHRS, CDR2 YFSETQ, per germline. CDR3 sequence (DNA): TGCGCCAGCAGCTCACCCGGGACTAGCGGGAGAGACCCACACTACGAGCAGTACTTC. Translation gives CASSSPGTSGRDPHYEQYF.

The chain couples TRBV5-1 to TRBJ2-7, with TRBD2 matching over 8 bases. This CDR3 has 16 residues. Germline V lookup: CDR1 SGHRS, CDR2 YFSETQ. Unmatched junction bases numbered 12, after V lost 2 bases and J lost 5 bases. CDR3 sequence reads: CASSFGPAGDSDEQYF. The CDR3 nucleotides read TGCGCCAGCAGCTTTGGCCCAGCGGGAGATTCGGACGAGCAGTACTTC.

The V and J genes are TRBV4-1 and TRBJ1-5; no clear D. V was pared by 0 bases and J by 9 bases, with 9 bases between. CDR1 is MGHRA, CDR2 YSYEKL, per germline. The CDR3 spans 13 residues. The CDR3 sequence: CASSQEGPGPQHF. DNA of the CDR3: TGCGCCAGCAGCCAAGAGGGCCCTGGGCCCCAGCATTTT.

The rearrangement joins TRBV11-3 to TRBJ2-7, with D hard to call. The CDR3 spans 13 residues. CDR1 is SGHNT and CDR2 is YENEEA in the germline V gene. Trimming removed 1 base at V and 7 bases at J, with 11 bases between. CDR3 amino acids: CASSLGSHREQYF. DNA of the CDR3: TGTGCCAGCAGCTTAGGGTCCCACCGGGAGCAGTACTTC.

CDR3 DNA: TGTGCCAGCAGTTTCAGGGGAGGCAATCAGCCCCAGCATTTT. It translates to CASSFRGGNQPQHF. The rearrangement links TRBV27 to TRBJ1-5; D is possibly TRBD1 (6 bases). CDR1 MNHEY and CDR2 SMNVEV come from the germline V gene (reference sequence). V was pared by 3 bases and J by 2 bases, with 8 bases between. The CDR3 consists of 14 residues.

This chain uses TRBV21-1 with TRBJ2-4; TRBD1, the D gene given by the table, was not confirmed from the DNA. TRBV21-1 counts as a pseudogene. The CDR3 runs to 14 residues. The CDR3 DNA is TGTGCCAGCAGCAATGTGGGACAGGCAAACATTCAGTACTTC. Amino acids: CASSNVGQANIQYF.